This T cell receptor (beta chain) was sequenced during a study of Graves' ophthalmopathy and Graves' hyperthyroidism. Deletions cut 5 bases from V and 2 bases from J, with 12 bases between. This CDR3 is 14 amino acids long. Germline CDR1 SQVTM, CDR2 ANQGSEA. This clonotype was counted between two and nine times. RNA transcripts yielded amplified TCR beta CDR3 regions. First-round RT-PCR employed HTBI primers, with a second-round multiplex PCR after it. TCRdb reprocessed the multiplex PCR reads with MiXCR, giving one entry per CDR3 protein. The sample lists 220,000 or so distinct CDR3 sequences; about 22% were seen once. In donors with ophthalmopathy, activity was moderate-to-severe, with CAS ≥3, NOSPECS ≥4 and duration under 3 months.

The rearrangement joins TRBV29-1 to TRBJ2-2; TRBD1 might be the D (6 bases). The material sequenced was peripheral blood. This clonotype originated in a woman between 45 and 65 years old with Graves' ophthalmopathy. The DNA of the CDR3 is TGCAGCGTTCGTGCCGGGACAAACACCGGGGAGCTGTTTTTT. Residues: CSVRAGTNTGELFF.